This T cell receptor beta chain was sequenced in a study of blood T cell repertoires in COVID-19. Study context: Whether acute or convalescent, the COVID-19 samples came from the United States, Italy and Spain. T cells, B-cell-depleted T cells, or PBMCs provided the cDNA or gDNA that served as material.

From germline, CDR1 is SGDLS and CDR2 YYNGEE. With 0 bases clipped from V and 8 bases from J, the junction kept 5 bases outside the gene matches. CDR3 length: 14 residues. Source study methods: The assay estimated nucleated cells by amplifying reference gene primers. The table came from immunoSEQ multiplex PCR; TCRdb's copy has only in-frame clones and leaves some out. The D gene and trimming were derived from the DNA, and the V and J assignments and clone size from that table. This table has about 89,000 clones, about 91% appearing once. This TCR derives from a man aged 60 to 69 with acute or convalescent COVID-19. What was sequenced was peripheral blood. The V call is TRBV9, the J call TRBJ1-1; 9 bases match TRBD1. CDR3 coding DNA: TGTGCCAGCAGCGTAGACCCGGGACAGGGAGAAGCTTTCTTT. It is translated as CASSVDPGQGEAFF. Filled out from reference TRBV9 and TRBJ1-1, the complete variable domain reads DSGVTQTPKHLITATGQRVTLRCSPRSGDLSVYWYQQSLDQGLQFLIQYYNGEERAKGNILERFSAQQFPDLHSELNLSSLELGDSALYFCASSVDPGQGEAFFGQGTRLTVV.